Shown below are 17 T cell receptor beta chains from a single sample sequenced in a study of CD8 T cells in ankylosing spondylitis (dated by TCRdb to about 2017). Library prep was done by 5' RACE. The sequencing machine was an Illumina HiSeq 2500. The raw public reads went through TCRdb reprocessing: fastp at Q25, MiXCR clone calling, in-frame beta chains kept. Under each unique CDR3 protein, matching rows form one entry showing the most common genes and DNA. The sample includes approximately 260,000 distinct CDR3 sequences, with 7.5% to 9% observed a single time. Of the sample, around 6.8% is held by the ten largest clones. The sequenced sample was blood, either unsorted or a sorted T cell fraction (not recorded which). These receptors were collected from a male donor with ankylosing spondylitis or in good health (not recorded which).

The rearrangement links TRBV4-2 to TRBJ1-2, with 7 positions matching TRBD1. CDR3 length: 13 residues. The germline gives CDR1 LGHNA, CDR2 YNFKEQ. J lost 8 bases, V lost 3 bases, and 6 bases had no gene match. CDR3 DNA sequence: TGTGCCAGCAGCCACGACAGGGTGGACGGCTACACCTTC. Its protein product is CASSHDRVDGYTF.

This clonotype was counted ten times or more. The chain carries TRBV3-1 and TRBJ1-1; D may be TRBD1 (6 bases). The germline V and J ends were trimmed by 0 bases and 3 bases, with 11 bases remaining between them. This CDR3 contains 15 residues. Per germline, CDR1 LGHDT and CDR2 YNNKEL (reference sequence). The CDR3 bases are TGTGCCAGCAGCCAAGATCGGGGGCGTTACACTGAAGCTTTCTTT. Residues: CASSQDRGRYTEAFF.

This clonotype came up many times. The chain couples TRBV6-5 to TRBJ1-4; 10 bases are a match to TRBD1. The germline V gene has CDR1 MNHEY and CDR2 SVGAGI. CDR3 length: 18 residues. Trimming removed 2 bases from V and 7 bases from J; junction bases left unmatched: 13. CDR3 DNA sequence: TGTGCCAGCAGTTACACCCGGACAGGGGGTTCGAGAGTTGAAAAACTGTTTTTT. Translation gives CASSYTRTGGSRVEKLFF.

This clonotype occurred many times. This chain connects TRBV20-1 to TRBJ1-3, with 8 bases fitting TRBD1. Germline V gene sequence: CDR1 DFQATT, CDR2 SNEGSKA (reference sequence). The V and J ends lost 3 bases and 0 bases, in that order; junction bases with no gene match: 4. The CDR3 runs 15 residues. As DNA, the CDR3 is TGCAGTGCTAGGGATACAGGGGGCTCTGGAAACACCATATATTTT. Its translation is CSARDTGGSGNTIYF.

The rearrangement uses TRBV7-9 and TRBJ2-7; 12 nucleotides match TRBD1. This CDR3 spans 14 amino acids. Germline-derived CDR1 and CDR2 are SEHNR and FQNEAQ (reference sequence). V shed 4 bases and J 5 bases; nucleotides not matched to a gene: 3. CDR3 bases: TGTGCCAGCAGCTGGGGACAGGGGGCCCACGAGCAGTACTTC. It translates to CASSWGQGAHEQYF.

Many counts were recorded for this clonotype. The rearrangement links TRBV3-1 to TRBJ2-1; 7 nucleotides agree with TRBD2. This CDR3 has 14 amino acids. In germline, CDR1 is LGHDT, CDR2 YNNKEL (reference sequence). The V segment lost 1 base and the J segment 6 bases; nucleotides outside the gene matches: 3. CDR3 bases: TGTGCCAGCAGCCAAGGCCGACTAGCCAATGAGCAGTTCTTC. It is translated as CASSQGRLANEQFF.

There are a few counts of this clonotype. This chain connects TRBV7-6 to TRBJ2-3; possibly TRBD2 for D (6 bases). Trimming removed 0 bases at V and 3 bases at J, with 19 bases between. CDR1 and CDR2 (germline): SGHVS, FNYEAQ. The CDR3 contains 18 residues. DNA for the CDR3: TGTGCCAGCAGCTTAGCCCCCCCCGGGGGTGGAGGGACAGATACGCAGTATTTT. Protein: CASSLAPPGGGGTDTQYF.

This clonotype was counted many times. The rearrangement uses TRBV7-2 and TRBJ1-3; 7 bases fit TRBD1. V shed 5 bases, J shed 4 bases, and the junction held 8 bases outside the gene matches. Germline loops: CDR1 SGHTA, CDR2 FQGNSA. The CDR3 spans 15 residues. CDR3 in amino acids: CASSKETGTGNTIYF. CDR3 sequence (DNA): TGTGCCAGCAGCAAAGAGACAGGGACGGGAAACACCATATATTTT. The whole variable domain, filled in from reference TRBV7-2 and TRBJ1-3, reads GAGVSQSPSNKVTEKGKDVELRCDPISGHTALYWYRQSLGQGLEFLIYFQGNSAPDKSGLPSDRFSAERTGGSVSTLTIQRTQQEDSAVYLCASSKETGTGNTIYFGEGSWLTVV.

This clonotype was seen only a few times. The rearrangement joins TRBV6-1 to TRBJ2-3, with D perhaps matching TRBD1 or TRBD2 (6 bases each). CDR3 length equals 14 residues. V lost 6 bases and J 2 bases, leaving 12 bases between the germline ends. CDR1 and CDR2 (germline): MNHNS, SASEGT. The chain's CDR3 is CASSPRGVTDTQYF. CDR3 nucleotides: TGTGCCAGCAGCCCGAGGGGGGTCACAGATACGCAGTATTTT.

This clonotype was found many times. The genes are TRBV11-1 and TRBJ2-3; D is undetermined. CDR1 and CDR2 (germline): SGHAT, FQDESV (reference sequence). Trimming stripped 5 bases from V and 2 bases from J, with 26 bases between. This CDR3 contains 19 residues. CDR3 loop: CASSPHLGTLESITDTQYF. The CDR3 bases are TGTGCCAGCAGCCCGCATTTAGGAACCCTGGAGAGTATCACAGATACGCAGTATTTT.

This clonotype was detected ten times or more. The genes are TRBV12-3 or TRBV12-4 and TRBJ1-4; no clear D. The CDR3 consists of 13 residues. V was clipped by 2 bases and J by 4 bases, with 5 bases between them. The CDR3 DNA is TGTGCCAGCAGTTTAACGGGTAATGAAAAACTGTTTTTT. Translated: CASSLTGNEKLFF.

This clonotype was seen a handful of times. The chain is built from TRBV25-1 and TRBJ2-2, with D perhaps matching TRBD2 (7 bases). This CDR3 is 15 amino acids long. The V gene lost 3 bases and the J gene lost 3 bases, with 11 bases spanning the gap. Germline loops: CDR1 MGHDK, CDR2 SYGVNS. This chain's CDR3 is CASSDGGHDTGELFF. The DNA for the CDR3 is TGTGCCAGCAGTGACGGGGGGCACGACACCGGGGAGCTGTTTTTT.

This clonotype came up many times. The chain links TRBV5-6 to TRBJ1-4; 8 nucleotides match TRBD1. V shed 0 bases and J 4 bases; nucleotides not matched to a gene: 8. CDR3 size: 17 residues. The germline gives CDR1 SGHDT, CDR2 YYEEEE. For the CDR3, the DNA is TGTGCCAGCAGCTTGGGGTTTACAGGGGGACTTAATGAAAAACTGTTTTTT. Protein: CASSLGFTGGLNEKLFF.

This clonotype came up many times. The chain recombines TRBV30 with TRBJ2-2; TRBD1 is a possible D gene (5 bases). CDR3 size: 11 residues. V lost 4 bases to trimming and J lost 5 bases, with 5 bases between them. CDR1 is GTSNPN and CDR2 is SVGIG in the germline V gene (reference sequence). CDR3 loop: CAWKGTGELFF. CDR3 sequence (DNA): TGTGCCTGGAAGGGGACCGGGGAGCTGTTTTTT.

This clonotype was seen repeatedly, ten times or more. The CDR3 DNA reads as TGCGCCAGCAGCTTCGCCTCAAAAAGCACAGATACGCAGTATTTT. Its translation is CASSFASKSTDTQYF. The V call is TRBV5-1, the J call TRBJ2-3; D is unresolved. CDR1 is SGHRS, CDR2 YFSETQ, per germline. The CDR3 spans 15 residues. The V and J ends lost 2 bases and 0 bases respectively, with 10 bases between them.

The chain carries TRBV10-3 and TRBJ1-5; no reliable D call. V lost 10 bases, J lost 0 bases, and 19 bases lay in between. The CDR3 extends over 16 amino acids. CDR1 is ENHRY, CDR2 SYGVKD, per germline. The DNA of the CDR3 is TGTGCCACAGCTCAGGCCGGGGTTAATAGCAATCAGCCCCAGCATTTT. This codes for CATAQAGVNSNQPQHF.

Ten or more counts support this clonotype. CDR3 in amino acids: CASSQAGLLNTGELFF. The DNA for the CDR3 is TGTGCCAGCAGCCAAGCCGGACTCTTGAACACCGGGGAGCTGTTTTTT. The V call is TRBV3-1, the J call TRBJ2-2; D possibly corresponds to TRBD2 (5 bases). This CDR3 is 16 amino acids long. Trimming took off 1 base at V and 1 base at J, with 10 bases between the two ends. The germline V gene encodes CDR1 LGHDT and CDR2 YNNKEL (reference sequence).